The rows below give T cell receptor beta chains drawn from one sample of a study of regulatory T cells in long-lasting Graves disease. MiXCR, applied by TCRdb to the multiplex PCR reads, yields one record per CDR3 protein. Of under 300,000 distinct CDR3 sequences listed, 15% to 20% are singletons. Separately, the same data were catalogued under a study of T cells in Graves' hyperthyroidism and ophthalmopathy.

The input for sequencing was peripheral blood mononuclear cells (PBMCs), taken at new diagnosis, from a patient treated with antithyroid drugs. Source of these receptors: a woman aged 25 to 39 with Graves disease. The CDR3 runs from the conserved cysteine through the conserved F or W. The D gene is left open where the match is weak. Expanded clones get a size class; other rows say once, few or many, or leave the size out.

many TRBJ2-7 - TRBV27 CASRPADRIAYEQYF
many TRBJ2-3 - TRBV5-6 CASSPGGPDTQYF
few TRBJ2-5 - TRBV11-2 CASSLYGGVGETQYF
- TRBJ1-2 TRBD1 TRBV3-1 CASSQETGGYPLGYGYTF
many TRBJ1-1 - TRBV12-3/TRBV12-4 CASSPPEGGFTEAFF
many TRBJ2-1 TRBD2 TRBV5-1 CASSWGLAGEHRANEQFF
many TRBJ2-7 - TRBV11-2 CASSLGGLNEQYF
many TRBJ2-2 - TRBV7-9 CASSFSDGTGELFF
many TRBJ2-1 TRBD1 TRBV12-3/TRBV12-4 CASRLNTGDYEQFF
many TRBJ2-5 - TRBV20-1 CSAGPETQYF
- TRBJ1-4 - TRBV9 CASSVVWLANEKLFF
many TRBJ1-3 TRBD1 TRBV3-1 CASSPGQGGTTIYF
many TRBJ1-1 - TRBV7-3 CASSRNWDTEAFF
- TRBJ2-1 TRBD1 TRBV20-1 CSAPGGAAAVDEQFF
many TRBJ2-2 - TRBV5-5 CASSPGTRDTGELFF
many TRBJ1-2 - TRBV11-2 CASSPQGGSYGYTF
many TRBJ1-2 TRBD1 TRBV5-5 CASSPPGRGQGYTF
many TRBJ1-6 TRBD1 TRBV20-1 CSASAGSGQGNSPLHF
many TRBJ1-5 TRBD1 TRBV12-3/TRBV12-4 CASNPTGPKQPQHF
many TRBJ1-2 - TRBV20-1 CSASRGTDGYTF
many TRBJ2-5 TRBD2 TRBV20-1 CSAPRLAGEETQYF
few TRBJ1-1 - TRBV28 CASSLPDRNTEAFF
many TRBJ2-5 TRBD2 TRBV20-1 CTILGGSETQYF
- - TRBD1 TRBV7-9 CASSFWTGGWETQYF
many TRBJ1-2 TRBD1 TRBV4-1 CASSQDPTGVGYTF
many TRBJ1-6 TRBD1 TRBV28 CASSLPGQVYNSPLHF
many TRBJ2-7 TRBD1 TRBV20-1 CSARDQRGRFYEQYF
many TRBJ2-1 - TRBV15 CATSFPDRAREQFF
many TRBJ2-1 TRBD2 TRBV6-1 CASSNPWRGGRDEQFF
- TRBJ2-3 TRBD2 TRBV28 CASSLFLGVGAGGPTDTQYF
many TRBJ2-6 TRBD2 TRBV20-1 CSASAGPGGGANVLTF
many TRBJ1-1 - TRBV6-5 CASSYSLGMNTEAFF
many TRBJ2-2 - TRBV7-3 CASSQHPRGPGELFF
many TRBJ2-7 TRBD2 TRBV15 CATSRGQVSGVEQYF
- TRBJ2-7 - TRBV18 CASSPPGQAEQYF
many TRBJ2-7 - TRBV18 CASSPSEGYEQYF
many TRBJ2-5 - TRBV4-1 CASSRGPRETQYF
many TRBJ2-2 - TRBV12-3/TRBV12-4 CASSSLRVPNTGELFF
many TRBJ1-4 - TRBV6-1 CASTDAGGEEKLFF
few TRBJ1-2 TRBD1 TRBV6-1 CASSRGQGSVGYTF
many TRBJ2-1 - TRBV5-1 CASSLSGPKNEQFF
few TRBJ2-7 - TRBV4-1 CASSQDVVEFSYEQYF
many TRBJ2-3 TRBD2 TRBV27 CASSSRLARSDTQYF
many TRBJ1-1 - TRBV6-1 CASASRAEAFF
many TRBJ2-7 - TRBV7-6 CASSLSPAGREQYF
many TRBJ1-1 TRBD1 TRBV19 CASTPDRVGTEAFF